The present T cell receptor (beta chain) was sequenced within a study of blood T cell repertoires in COVID-19. Turning to the study itself: T cells, B-cell-depleted T cells, or PBMCs supplied cDNA or gDNA.

Original methodology: Reference gene primer amplification in the assay estimated nucleated cell counts. The data were produced by immunoSEQ multiplex PCR, yet TCRdb's version contains in-frame clones alone and is incomplete. D and trimming were read from the DNA, whereas the V and J calls and clone size are those reported in that table. The profile shows 150,000 or so clones, around 88% of them singletons. Deletions cut 0 bases from V and 8 bases from J, with 8 bases between. This CDR3 spans 12 amino acids. CDR1 SGHNT and CDR2 YYREEE come from the germline V gene (reference sequence). Specimen: peripheral blood. The clonotype comes from a human donor in a cohort sampled during active COVID-19. This sequence joins TRBV5-4 and TRBJ1-1; D uncertain. The CDR3, as DNA: TGTGCCAGCAGCTTGGAAGGAGGGGAAGCTTTCTTT. It encodes CASSLEGGEAFF.